This T cell receptor beta chain was recorded in a study of Ad26.COV2.S vaccination and SARS-CoV-2 variants. Study overall: Donor joined the COV1001 Ad26.COV2.S trial arm. Study-wide points: Possible underestimation of total T cell responses by the TCR breadth and depth analyses was noted. Vaccine and placebo recipients had similar non-spike TCR breadth.

CDR3 length: 14 amino acids. V gave up 5 bases and J gave up 4 bases, with 10 bases separating them. Looked up from germline, CDR1 is SGHTS and CDR2 is YDEGEE. TCRdb keeps only in-frame clones here, not all; method: immunoSEQ multiplex PCR. The sample holds fewer than 800,000 clones; approximately 88% are singletons and the top ten take around 1.5%. A remark on this clone: What it binds is not known.

Treatment specified: around 19 received Ad26.COV2.S at low or high dose, single or two shots; roughly five received placebo; per-sample allocation not given. Specimen acquisition occurred on day 63 following the initial vaccine or placebo injection. The sequence came from a person aged 18-65 years who received the Ad26.COV2.S COVID-19 vaccine or a placebo. This chain connects TRBV5-8 to TRBJ1-6; D possibly corresponds to TRBD1 (6 bases). The material was peripheral blood, obtained in a trial of Ad26.COV2.S vaccine versus placebo. The CDR3 DNA is TGTGCCAGCAGAGACAGGTCTTATAATTCACCCCTCCACTTT. Residues: CASRDRSYNSPLHF. Filled out from reference TRBV5-8 and TRBJ1-6, the complete variable domain reads EAGVTQSPTHLIKTRGQQATLRCSPISGHTSVYWYQQALGLGLQFLLWYDEGEERNRGNFPPRFSGRQFPNYSSELNVNALELEDSALYLCASRDRSYNSPLHFGNGTRLTVT.